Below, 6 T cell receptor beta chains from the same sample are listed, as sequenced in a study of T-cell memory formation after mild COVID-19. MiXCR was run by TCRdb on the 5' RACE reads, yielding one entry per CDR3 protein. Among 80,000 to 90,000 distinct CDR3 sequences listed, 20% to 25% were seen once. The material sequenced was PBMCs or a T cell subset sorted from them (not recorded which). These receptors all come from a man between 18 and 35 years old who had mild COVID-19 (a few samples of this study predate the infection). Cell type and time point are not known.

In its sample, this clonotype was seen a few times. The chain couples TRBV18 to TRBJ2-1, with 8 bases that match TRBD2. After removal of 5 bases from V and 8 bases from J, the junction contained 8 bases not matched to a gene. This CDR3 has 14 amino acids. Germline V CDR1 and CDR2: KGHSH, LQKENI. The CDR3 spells CASSGLALVYEQFF. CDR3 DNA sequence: TGTGCCAGCTCAGGACTAGCTTTGGTCTATGAGCAGTTCTTC.

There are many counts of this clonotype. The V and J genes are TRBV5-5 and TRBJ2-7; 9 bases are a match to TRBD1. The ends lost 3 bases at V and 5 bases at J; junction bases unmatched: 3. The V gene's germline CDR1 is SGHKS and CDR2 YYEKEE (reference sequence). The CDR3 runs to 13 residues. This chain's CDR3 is CASSWGQGHEQYF. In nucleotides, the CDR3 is TGTGCCAGCAGCTGGGGACAGGGTCACGAGCAGTACTTC.

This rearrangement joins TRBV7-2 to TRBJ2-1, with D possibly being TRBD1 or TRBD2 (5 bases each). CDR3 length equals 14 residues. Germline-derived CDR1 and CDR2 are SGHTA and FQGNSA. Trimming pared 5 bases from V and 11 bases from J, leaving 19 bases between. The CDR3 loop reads CASSPVPAWGKQFF. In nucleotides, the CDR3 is TGTGCCAGCAGCCCAGTACCAGCTTGGGGGAAGCAGTTCTTC.

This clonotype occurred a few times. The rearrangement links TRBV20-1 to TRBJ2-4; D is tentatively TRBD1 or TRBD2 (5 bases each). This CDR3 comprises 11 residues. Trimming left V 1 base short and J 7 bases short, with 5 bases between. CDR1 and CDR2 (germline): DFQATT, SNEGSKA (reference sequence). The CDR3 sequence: CSARGGNIQYF. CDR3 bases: TGCAGTGCTAGAGGGGGGAACATTCAGTACTTC.

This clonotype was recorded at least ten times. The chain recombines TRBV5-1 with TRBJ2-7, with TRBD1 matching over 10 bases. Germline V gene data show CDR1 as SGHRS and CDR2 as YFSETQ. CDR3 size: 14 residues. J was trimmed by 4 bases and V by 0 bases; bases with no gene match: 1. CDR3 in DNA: TGCGCCAGCAGCTTGGGACAGGGGGCTTACGAGCAGTACTTC. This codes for CASSLGQGAYEQYF.

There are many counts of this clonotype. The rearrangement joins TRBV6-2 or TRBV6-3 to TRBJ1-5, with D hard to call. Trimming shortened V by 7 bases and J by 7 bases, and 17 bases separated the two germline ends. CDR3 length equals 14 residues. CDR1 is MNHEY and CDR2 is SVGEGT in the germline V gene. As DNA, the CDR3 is TGTGCCAGCACCACGGTCCCGTTTTCGCAGCCCCAGCATTTT. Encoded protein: CASTTVPFSQPQHF.